This T cell receptor (beta chain) was observed in a study of human T cells and chemical hapten exposure. Overall study context: Sensitization involved placing 2% DPC onto an approximately 2 cm by approximately 2 cm region of upper inner arm skin. Diphenylcyclopropenone was applied weekly to patients' scalps across the roughly 23-week study. Patches that contained 0.01% DPC were applied to the upper back and read at 6 days.

This clonotype was found many times. The CDR3 is 15 residues long. Trimming took 0 bases from V and 8 from J, leaving 16 bases between them. Germline assignment: CDR1 KGHSH and CDR2 LQKENI. TCRdb independently ran MiXCR on the RACE reads; one entry per CDR3 protein. This repertoire shows 30,000 or so distinct CDR3 sequences, about 5.6% found once; its top ten account for around 5%. Time point in this sample: patch test 3, about 24 weeks after DPC sensitization. Treatment indicated: therapeutic diphenylcyclopropenone sensitization with weekly scalp DPC. Extraction of total RNA was performed on unfractionated whole blood.

This TCR was sampled from a man in his thirties or forties with alopecia areata. Some clones in this sample may be carry-over from other donors' samples. The sample in question was whole blood, obtained in connection with sensitization to the hapten diphenylcyclopropenone (DPC). The chain carries TRBV18 and TRBJ1-1; D is unresolved. CDR3 residues: CASSPPGKASGEAFF. For the CDR3, the DNA is TGTGCCAGCTCACCACCGGGGAAGGCGTCGGGCGAAGCTTTCTTT.